Here is one T cell receptor (beta chain) with its context. The target antigen is unknown. An end of the junction differs from the germline gene, which may be a read error. This entry belongs to a study of T cells in Graves' hyperthyroidism and ophthalmopathy. Ophthalmopathy patients had moderate-to-severe active disease, CAS ≥3, NOSPECS ≥4, and disease duration under 3 months. Every diagnosis used clinical symptoms, serum thyroxine and TRAb, thyroid ultrasound and orbital computed tomography. General observations from the study: Peripheral blood also featured most of the thyroid clonotypes expanded above 0.001. The model identified upcoming ophthalmopathy a median around 7.1 months ahead of onset.

The CDR3 spans 14 residues. In germline, CDR1 is SEHNR, CDR2 FQNEAQ (reference sequence). Amplification of TCR beta CDR3 regions used RNA as the template. TCR CDR3 underwent first-round RT-PCR with the HTBI primer set. TCRdb reprocessed the multiplex PCR reads via MiXCR and lists one record per CDR3 protein. The sample has roughly 650,000 distinct CDR3 sequences; approximately 15% are singletons. Sequencing was carried out using blood. This TCR derives from a woman between 40 and 55 years old with Graves' ophthalmopathy. The chain combines TRBV7-9 with TRBJ2-5, with D possibly TRBD2 on 5 matching bases. CDR3 nucleotides: TGTGCCAGCAGCTTACTAGCCTCCCAAGGGACCCAGTACTTC. It yields the protein CASSLLASQGTQYF.